This paragraph covers one TCR beta chain sequence. This study enrolled people aged about 18 to 90 from 24 US geographic areas. Cohort allocation depended upon clinical history that participants reported. The V and J ends lost 5 bases and 5 bases, in that order; junction bases with no gene match: 4. The CDR3 totals 13 residues. Per germline, CDR1 GTSNPN and CDR2 SVGIG (reference sequence). This sample was taken from a study of blood T cell repertoires in COVID-19. The wider study: Material from acute and convalescent COVID-19 was sourced from the United States, Italy and Spain.

Original data processing: It was from reference gene primer amplification that nucleated cell counts were estimated. Sequenced by immunoSEQ multiplex PCR; TCRdb stores in-frame clones only, minus some. For V, J and clone size, that table is used; D and trimming come from the DNA. The repertoire includes about 180,000 clones, approximately 89% of them detected once, and approximately 2.1% sits in the top ten. This sequence was found in a middle-aged woman with acute COVID-19. The gene calls are TRBV30 and TRBJ1-1; TRBD1 aligns across 11 bases. The sequenced sample was PBMCs or T cells enriched from blood (not recorded which). This CDR3 is CAWGTGGRTEAFF. CDR3 nucleotides: TGTGCCTGGGGGACAGGGGGGAGGACTGAAGCTTTCTTT.